This paragraph covers one TCR beta chain sequence. V was trimmed by 6 bases and J by 5 bases, leaving 16 bases between them. The CDR3 length is 14 residues. Germline CDR1 MNHEY, CDR2 SMNVEV (reference sequence). Assay: immunoSEQ multiplex PCR; the TCRdb copy retains only in-frame clones and omits some. The sample carries fewer than 150,000 clones, 80% to 90% recorded once. This record belongs to a study of blood T cell repertoires in COVID-19. The source of this sequence is a woman aged 40 to 50 with acute or convalescent COVID-19. The rearrangement joins TRBV27 to TRBJ1-2; perhaps TRBD1 as D (5 bases). What was sequenced was peripheral blood. Written as DNA, the CDR3 is TGTGCCAGCAGCCTTACAGCGGGGGGATATGGCTACACCTTC. This encodes CASSLTAGGYGYTF.